These 22 T cell receptor beta chains were sequenced from one sample in a study of Ad26.COV2.S vaccination and SARS-CoV-2 variants (dated by TCRdb to about 2021). Taken with the paper, the label for treatment or condition translates to: 19 received Ad26.COV2.S at low or high dose, single or two shots; roughly five received placebo; per-sample allocation not given. Repertoires of vaccine and placebo recipients were sequenced from samples collected on day 63 after the first injection. Libraries were made using the immunoSEQ multiplex PCR assay. This is the immuneACCESS table as TCRdb keeps it, with only in-frame sequences that have V and J called. A part of the clones is gone; compared with another copy, unresolved V genes explain less than half, and the rest is unexplained. For this sample there are 350,000 to 600,000 clones; nearly 90% appear just once. Approximately 1.7% of the sample belongs to the ten largest clones.

The specimen comprised peripheral blood, sampled in a trial of Ad26.COV2.S vaccine versus placebo. All receptors derive from a person between 18 and 59 years old who received the Ad26.COV2.S COVID-19 vaccine or a placebo.

The V call is TRBV7-9, the J call TRBJ2-7; 8 bases fit TRBD1. The germline CDR1 and CDR2 sequences are SEHNR and FQNEAQ (reference sequence). V shed 4 bases and J 6 bases; nucleotides not matched to a gene: 20. This CDR3 is 18 amino acids long. As DNA, the CDR3 is TGTGCCAGCAGCTCGTACTCTCCCGGACAGGGCTCCCTTGGCGAGCAGTACTTC. Protein sequence: CASSSYSPGQGSLGEQYF.

The rearrangement joins TRBV15 to TRBJ1-6; D remains ambiguous. The CDR3 contains 13 residues. Trimming took off 1 base at V and 10 bases at J, with 8 bases between the two ends. Germline-derived CDR1 and CDR2 are LNHNV and YYDKDF (reference sequence). CDR3 sequence: CATSRVGGSPLHF. The CDR3 DNA sequence: TGTGCCACCAGCAGAGTAGGCGGATCACCCCTCCACTTT.

The rearrangement uses TRBV7-9 and TRBJ2-7; tentatively, D is TRBD2 (6 bases). Germline loops: CDR1 SEHNR, CDR2 FQNEAQ (reference sequence). V was trimmed by 1 base and J by 3 bases, leaving 13 bases between them. This CDR3 comprises 15 residues. This CDR3 is CASSLEPSAYYEQYF. In DNA, the CDR3 is TGTGCCAGCAGCTTAGAGCCTAGCGCGTACTACGAGCAGTACTTC.

The gene calls are TRBV9 and TRBJ1-6; D gene uncertain. The germline gives CDR1 SGDLS, CDR2 YYNGEE. The CDR3 loop spans 17 amino acids. Trimming stripped 0 bases from V and 7 bases from J, with 17 bases between. CDR3 nucleotide sequence: TGTGCCAGCAGCGTAGCTTCCGGCAAGGACGTAAATTCACCCCTCCACTTT. This translates into CASSVASGKDVNSPLHF.

The rearrangement links TRBV5-4 to TRBJ2-5; no clear D gene. The CDR3 is 13 amino acids. The germline gives CDR1 SGHNT, CDR2 YYREEE (reference sequence). The V end lost 0 bases, the J end lost 4 bases, and 7 bases lay between the germline ends. Written as DNA, the CDR3 is TGTGCCAGCAGCTTGGAATGGGCAGAGACCCAGTACTTC. Its translation is CASSLEWAETQYF.

The chain recombines TRBV25-1 with TRBJ1-2, with TRBD1 matching over 9 bases. Germline CDR1 MGHDK, CDR2 SYGVNS. With V trimmed by 8 bases and J by 7 bases, 8 bases remained unmatched. The CDR3 is 13 residues long. DNA of the CDR3: TGTGCCAGCGGACCGGGACAGGGAGGTGGCTACACCTTC. Translated, it gives CASGPGQGGGYTF.

The chain links TRBV30 to TRBJ1-4; maybe TRBD1 (5 bases). The CDR3 consists of 12 residues. Per germline, CDR1 GTSNPN and CDR2 SVGIG (reference sequence). V gave up 2 bases and J gave up 10 bases, with 11 bases separating them. CDR3 in amino acids: CAWSTRVAKLFF. CDR3 sequence (DNA): TGTGCCTGGAGTACCAGGGTTGCAAAACTGTTTTTT.

This clone was detected a few times. The chain has TRBV28 and TRBJ1-2; 8 nucleotides agree with TRBD1. J gave up 0 bases and V 2 bases, and 14 bases lay outside the gene matches. The germline CDR1 and CDR2 sequences are MDHEN and SYDVKM. CDR3 length: 19 residues. CDR3 coding DNA: TGTGCCAGCAGTTTAGTCGGGGTACAGGGGGGCTTCGCTAACTATGGCTACACCTTC. This codes for CASSLVGVQGGFANYGYTF.

V is TRBV7-8 and J is TRBJ1-2, with D maybe TRBD1 (6 bases). CDR3 length equals 16 residues. Trimming removed 5 bases at V and 0 bases at J, with 16 bases between. Germline CDR1 reads SGHVS; CDR2 reads FQNEAQ. The CDR3 is CASSPQGGDPNYGYTF. The CDR3, as DNA: TGTGCCAGCAGCCCACAAGGGGGAGATCCTAACTATGGCTACACCTTC.

CDR3 sequence (DNA): TGTGCCAGCAGGCGGTACAGGTTTGGCTACACCTTC. It codes for CASRRYRFGYTF. This chain connects TRBV2 to TRBJ1-2; TRBD1 might be the D (5 bases). Looked up from germline, CDR1 is SNHLY and CDR2 is FYNNEI. The length of the CDR3 is 12 residues. Trimming took 6 bases from V and 7 from J, leaving 12 bases between them.

The chain links TRBV7-3 to TRBJ2-5; D not certain. Looked up from germline, CDR1 is SGHTA and CDR2 is FQGTGA. CDR3 length: 13 residues. Trimming removed 4 bases at V and 4 bases at J, with 10 bases between. The CDR3 sequence is CASSSNRAETQYF. Here the CDR3 DNA reads TGTGCCAGCAGCTCCAACCGGGCAGAGACCCAGTACTTC.

V gene TRBV7-8 combines with J gene TRBJ2-3; 13 positions agree with TRBD2. Germline CDR1 SGHVS, CDR2 FQNEAQ. Trimming removed 5 bases from V and 9 bases from J; junction bases left unmatched: 20. The CDR3 covers 19 residues. CDR3 bases: TGTGCCAGCAGCACCAGGACTAGCGGGAGTTCAATGGGGGGTCGGACGCAGTATTTT. This codes for CASSTRTSGSSMGGRTQYF. Full variable domain (missing parts from reference TRBV7-8 and TRBJ2-3): GAGVSQSPRYKVAKRGQDVALRCDPISGHVSLFWYQQALGQGPEFLTYFQNEAQLDKSGLPSDRFFAERPEGSVSTLKIQRTQQEDSAVYLCASSTRTSGSSMGGRTQYFGPGTRLTVL.

This rearrangement joins TRBV5-1 to TRBJ2-3, with 9 nucleotides matching TRBD2. Per germline, CDR1 SGHRS and CDR2 YFSETQ. J lost 1 base, V lost 3 bases, and 6 bases had no gene match. The CDR3 spans 16 residues. The DNA for the CDR3 is TGCGCCAGCAGCTGGGGTAGCGGGGGACGCACAGATACGCAGTATTTT. Translated: CASSWGSGGRTDTQYF.

The gene calls are TRBV10-2 and TRBJ2-1; the match to TRBD2 covers 9 bases. The CDR3 is 15 amino acids. CDR1 and CDR2 (germline): WSHSY, SAAADI. V shed 6 bases, J shed 7 bases, and the junction held 10 bases outside the gene matches. CDR3 nucleotides: TGCGCCAGCAGAATAGCGGGGGCCCACGGGAATGAGCAGTTCTTC. This translates into CASRIAGAHGNEQFF.

The V gene is TRBV19, the J gene TRBJ1-1, with D tentatively TRBD1 (6 bases). Germline CDR1 and CDR2: LNHDA and SQIVND (reference sequence). V was shortened by 4 bases and J by 4 bases, with 16 bases between the two germline ends. CDR3 size: 15 residues. The CDR3 is CASSTTGLGSTEAFF. CDR3 coding DNA: TGTGCCAGTAGTACAACAGGGTTAGGGAGCACTGAAGCTTTCTTT. Drawing the rest from reference TRBV19 and TRBJ1-1, the complete variable domain is DGGITQSPKYLFRKEGQNVTLSCEQNLNHDAMYWYRQDPGQGLRLIYYSQIVNDFQKGDIAEGYSVSREKKESFPLTVTSAQKNPTAFYLCASSTTGLGSTEAFFGQGTRLTVV.

This clone was seen a single time. The chain couples TRBV27 to TRBJ2-1; D may be TRBD1 or TRBD2 (5 bases each). The germline V gene encodes CDR1 MNHEY and CDR2 SMNVEV (reference sequence). CDR3 size: 15 residues. V shed 4 bases and J shed 5 bases, with 15 bases lying between them. CDR3 in amino acids: CASSSPSGTNNEQFF. The CDR3 nucleotides are TGTGCCAGCAGTTCTCCCTCCGGGACCAACAATGAGCAGTTCTTC.

This clone was counted a single time. The chain employs TRBV2 and TRBJ1-6; a possible D gene is TRBD1 (6 bases). Per the germline V gene, CDR1 is SNHLY and CDR2 is FYNNEI. This CDR3 has 15 residues. Trimming took 9 bases from V and 7 from J, leaving 19 bases between them. CDR3 in DNA: TGTGCCAGTCAACAGGGAGCGTTTTCGAATTCACCCCTCCACTTT. Its translation is CASQQGAFSNSPLHF. The variable domain in full, with the rest retrieved from reference TRBV2 and TRBJ1-6, is EPEVTQTPSHQVTQMGQEVILRCVPISNHLYFYWYRQILGQKVEFLVSFYNNEISEKSEIFDDQFSVERPDGSNFTLKIRSTKLEDSAMYFCASQQGAFSNSPLHFGNGTRLTVT.

The DNA for the CDR3 is TGTGCCAGCACCACGCAGGGAACGAACACTGAAGCTTTCTTT. This gives the protein CASTTQGTNTEAFF. The gene calls are TRBV7-9 and TRBJ1-1, with D perhaps matching TRBD1 (5 bases). V was trimmed by 7 bases and J by 1 base, leaving 13 bases between them. From germline, CDR1 is SEHNR and CDR2 FQNEAQ (reference sequence). The CDR3 is 14 residues long.

V and J are TRBV6-2 or TRBV6-3 and TRBJ2-1, with 8 bases matching TRBD1. The V and J ends lost 5 bases and 4 bases, in that order; junction bases with no gene match: 7. The CDR3 consists of 15 residues. CDR1 is MNHEY and CDR2 is SVGEGT in the germline V gene. The CDR3 loop reads CASSLGTGVYNEQFF. The CDR3 DNA reads as TGTGCCAGCAGTCTGGGGACAGGAGTATACAATGAGCAGTTCTTC.

This chain uses TRBV2 with TRBJ2-7; 7 positions agree with TRBD2. This CDR3 has 15 amino acids. V dropped 3 bases and J dropped 3; count of bases not matched to a gene: 8. Germline CDR1 reads SNHLY; CDR2 reads FYNNEI. CDR3 amino acids: CASSDLRGGIYEQYF. DNA of the CDR3: TGTGCCAGCAGTGATTTGCGGGGAGGGATCTACGAGCAGTACTTC.

The chain couples TRBV27 to TRBJ2-7, with unresolved D. Germline assignment: CDR1 MNHEY and CDR2 SMNVEV (reference sequence). This CDR3 comprises 13 residues. The ends were cut back, 6 bases at V and 3 bases at J, with 12 bases in the middle. The chain's CDR3 is CASSSTEYYEQYF. The CDR3 DNA is TGTGCCAGCAGCTCGACTGAGTACTACGAGCAGTACTTC.

The CDR3 loop reads CASSPREGAYGYTF. The CDR3 nucleotides read TGTGCCAGCAGCCCCCGGGAGGGTGCCTATGGCTACACCTTC. The rearrangement links TRBV6-5 to TRBJ1-2; the D is unclear. The CDR3 is made up of 14 amino acids. In germline, CDR1 is MNHEY, CDR2 SVGAGI. The V end was cut by 6 bases, the J end by 4 bases, with 15 bases between.